The clone carrying this TCR beta chain appeared many times. This entry belongs to a study of T-cell reconstitution after alpha-beta-depleted transplantation in children. Germline loops: CDR1 SQVTM, CDR2 ANQGSEA. The CDR3 loop spans 13 amino acids. J was trimmed by 1 base and V by 7 bases; bases with no gene match: 5. As it was prepared, the TCRbeta library received unique molecular identifiers. TCRdb passed the PCR reads through MiXCR, listing each CDR3 protein once. The sample records hundreds of thousands of distinct CDR3 sequences, around 12% being singletons. The rearrangement joins TRBV29-1 to TRBJ1-1, with 8 bases aligning to TRBD1. The TCR was taken from a human donor who donated a stem cell graft to a child with acute lymphoblastic leukemia. The specimen was PBMCs from the stem cell graft donor, collected from the stem cell graft. CDR3 DNA: TGCAGCGGCTCAGGGGGCCGGAACACTGAAGCTTTCTTT. This encodes CSGSGGRNTEAFF. The full variable domain, in which reference TRBV29-1 and TRBJ1-1 provide the parts outside the CDR3, is SAVISQKPSRDICQRGTSLTIQCQVDSQVTMMFWYRQQPGQSLTLIATANQGSEATYESGFVIDKFPISRPNLTFSTLTVSNMSPEDSSIYLCSGSGGRNTEAFFGQGTRLTVV.